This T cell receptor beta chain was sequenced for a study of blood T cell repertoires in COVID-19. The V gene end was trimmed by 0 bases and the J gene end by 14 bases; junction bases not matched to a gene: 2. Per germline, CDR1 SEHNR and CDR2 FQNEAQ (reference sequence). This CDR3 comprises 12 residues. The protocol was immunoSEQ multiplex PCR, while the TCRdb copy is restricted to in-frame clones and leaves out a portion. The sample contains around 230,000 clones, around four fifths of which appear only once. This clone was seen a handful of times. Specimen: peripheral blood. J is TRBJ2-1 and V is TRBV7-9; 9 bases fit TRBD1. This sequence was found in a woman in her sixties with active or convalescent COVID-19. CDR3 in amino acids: CASSLAGTGKFF. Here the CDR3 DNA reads TGTGCCAGCAGCTTAGCCGGGACAGGGAAGTTCTTC.